This T cell receptor beta chain was profiled in a study of T-cell memory formation after mild COVID-19 listed by TCRdb under 2021. Context from the whole study: TCR sequence clusters from the two donors were found to be largely donor specific. In a couple of donors, T-cell clones that expanded and contracted after mild COVID-19 were followed by sequencing TCRalpha and TCRbeta repertoires longitudinally. Two young, previously healthy adult volunteers, one female and one male, were included in the cohort.

Instrument used: Illumina NovaSeq 6000. Using 5'RACE with constant-segment primers, TCRalpha and TCRbeta cDNA libraries were constructed, with sample barcodes and unique molecular identifiers added in the process. Trizol reagent was used to extract RNA from every sample. Libraries were amplified in two PCR steps, with a second sample barcode and Illumina TruSeq adapters added in the second step. Libraries were sequenced on an Illumina NovaSeq with 2 x 150 bp paired-end reads. In the authors' own workflow: With migec v1.2.7, reads were demultiplexed and then collapsed into UMI-guided consensus sequences. Using mixcr v2.1.11, UMI consensuses were aligned to TRA and TRB V and J templates and then assembled into clonotypes. A clonotype was counted as expanded or contracted only if both edgeR and NoisET called the change significant, with noise models trained on biological replicates. For edgeR calls, the cutoffs were a false discovery rate-adjusted p below 0.01 and a log2 fold-change threshold of 1. As an exploratory analysis of dynamics, max-normalized trajectories of the 1000 most abundant clonotypes were examined with PCA combined with hierarchical clustering. Each responding clone was given a CD4 or CD8 phenotype based on the CD4+ and CD8+ repertoires, which had been sequenced separately. TCRdb's own reprocessing of the public reads used fastp at Q25 and MiXCR and kept productive beta chains. Each entry is one CDR3 protein sequence, shown with its most common DNA and genes. In this record, the V and J calls reflect TCRdb's handling and not the investigators' own analysis. This sample gives approximately 300,000 distinct CDR3 sequences in total; around a sixth of them show up just once. The top ten clonotypes cover around 22% of the sample.

Overall study results and their limits: Contracting CD4+ clones were found mainly in CM and EM memory subsets, while CD8+ clones were enriched in EMRA. Some responding clones were detected in pre-infection memory, which suggested that pre-existing cross-reactive memory T cells had joined the SARS-CoV-2 response. From day 15 to 85, contracting clones showed balanced CD4/CD8 phenotypes, whereas a second wave of clones that expanded from day 15 to 37 leaned towards CD4+. The study included only two mild cases, and larger cohorts that include severe cases with pre-infection samples were judged to be necessary. SARS-CoV-2 specificity of the second-wave clones peaking on day 37 was not confirmed.

Ficoll-Paque density gradient centrifugation was used to isolate PBMCs. On this clonotype itself: Its recognized antigen is unknown. There are no base qualities to consult, and no much larger clone falls within one base.

Measured from the cysteine to the phenylalanine, the CDR3 is 12 residues long. Solely the CDR3 DNA is kept, with 36 bases framed from the first base. Cut back by 7 bases and 7 bases, the V and J ends lie 10 bases apart. CDR1 and CDR2 (MDHEN, SYDVKM) derive from the germline V gene. The material sequenced was PBMCs or a T cell subset sorted from them (not recorded which). The receptor chain draws on TRBV28 and TRBJ1-4; TRBD1 is possibly the D segment (5 matching bases). This TCR derives from a man between 18 and 35 years old who had mild COVID-19 (a few samples of this study predate the infection). The sample titles of this study are shuffled in the database, so cell type and time point are left out; the donor was told from shared clones. This receptor carries the CDR3 CASTGTLEKLFF. The nucleotide sequence reads as follows: TGTGCCAGCACCGGGACTCTTGAAAAACTGTTTTTT.